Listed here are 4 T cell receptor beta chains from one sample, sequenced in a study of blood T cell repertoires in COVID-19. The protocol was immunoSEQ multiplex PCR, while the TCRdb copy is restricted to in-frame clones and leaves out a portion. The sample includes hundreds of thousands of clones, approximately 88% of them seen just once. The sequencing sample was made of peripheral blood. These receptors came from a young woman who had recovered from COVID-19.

In DNA, the CDR3 is TGTGCCAGCACCTTAAGGAGGCAGTCCGGCTACACCTTC. Amino acids: CASTLRRQSGYTF. The V call is TRBV28, the J call TRBJ1-2; D gene unclear. Trimming took 7 bases from V and 8 from J, leaving 17 bases between them. The CDR3 covers 13 residues. CDR1 is MDHEN and CDR2 is SYDVKM in the germline V gene.

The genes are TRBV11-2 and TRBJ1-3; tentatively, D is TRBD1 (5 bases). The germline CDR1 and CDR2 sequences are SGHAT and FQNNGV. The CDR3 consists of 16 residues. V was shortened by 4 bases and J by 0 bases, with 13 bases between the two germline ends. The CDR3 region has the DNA TGTGCCAGCAGCTCTCAGGGAAAGAGCTCTGGAAACACCATATATTTT. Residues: CASSSQGKSSGNTIYF.

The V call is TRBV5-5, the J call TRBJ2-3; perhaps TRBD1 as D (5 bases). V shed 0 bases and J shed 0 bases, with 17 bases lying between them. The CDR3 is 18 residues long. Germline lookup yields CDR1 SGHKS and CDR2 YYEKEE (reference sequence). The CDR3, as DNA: TGTGCCAGCAGCTTGGCCGCCGCAGGGCCGACTAGCACAGATACGCAGTATTTT. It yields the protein CASSLAAAGPTSTDTQYF.

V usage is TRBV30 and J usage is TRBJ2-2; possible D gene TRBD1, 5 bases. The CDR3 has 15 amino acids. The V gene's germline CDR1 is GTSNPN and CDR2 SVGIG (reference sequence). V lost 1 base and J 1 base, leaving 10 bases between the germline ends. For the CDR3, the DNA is TGTGCCTGGAGTGCCCTCGGACAGAACACCGGGGAGCTGTTTTTT. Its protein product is CAWSALGQNTGELFF.